Listed below are T cell receptor beta chains from one sample, sequenced in a study of T-cell memory formation after mild COVID-19. MiXCR, run by TCRdb on the 5' RACE reads, gives a single entry per CDR3 protein. The table lists fewer than 700,000 distinct CDR3 sequences, roughly 22% of them singletons. Input material: PBMCs or a T cell subset sorted from them (not recorded which). The receptors here all came from an adult woman who had mild COVID-19 (a few samples of this study predate the infection). Cell type and time point are not known. CDR3s include the opening cysteine and the closing phenylalanine or tryptophan. Fields, in order: D gene, J gene, V gene, clone size, CDR3 DNA, CDR3 protein. The D gene is left open where the match is weak. Size tells how often a clone was seen (once, few, many) or the class of an expanded clone, and some rows leave it out.

.,TRBJ2-2,TRBV6-2/TRBV6-3,few,TGTGCCAGCTGCTACAACGGACTCCACACCGGGGAGCTGTTTTTT,CASCYNGLHTGELFF
.,TRBJ1-5,TRBV7-2,.,TGTGCCAGCAGCTCGGATAGATTAAAGCCCCAGCATTTT,CASSSDRLKPQHF
TRBD1,TRBJ2-7,TRBV10-3,.,TGTGCCATCAGTGAGTACGATATGGGACAGGGCCCACCCTACGAGCAGTACTTC,CAISEYDMGQGPPYEQYF
TRBD2,TRBJ2-3,TRBV6-4,.,TGTGCCAGCAGTGAAACGGGAGGAGGAGATACGCAGTATTTT,CASSETGGGDTQYF
.,TRBJ2-5,TRBV9,few,TGTGCCAGCAGCGTTTCCCAGGGGCAAGAGACCCAGTACTTC,CASSVSQGQETQYF
TRBD2,TRBJ2-1,TRBV6-5,.,TGTGCCAGCAGTTACTCGAGTGAACTAGCGGGAGCATTCGATGAGCAGTTCTTC,CASSYSSELAGAFDEQFF
.,TRBJ1-4,TRBV7-3,.,TGTGCCGGTAGGAGAACTAATGAAAAACTGTTTTTT,CAGRRTNEKLFF
TRBD1,TRBJ2-7,TRBV27,.,TGTGCCAGCAGCATCTCGGGGACAGTTAATTACGAGCAGTACTTC,CASSISGTVNYEQYF
TRBD1,TRBJ1-1,TRBV7-9,few,TGTGCCAGCAGCGAGCGGGACAGGGGGAACACTGAAGCTTTCTTT,CASSERDRGNTEAFF
TRBD1,TRBJ1-1,TRBV20-1,.,TGCAGTGCTACTGGGACAGTGATGGCGCGAGGAGCTTTCTTT,CSATGTVMARGAFF
.,TRBJ2-2,TRBV9,.,TGTGCCAGCAGCGTAGGGGGACAGAACACCGGGGAGCTGTTTTTT,CASSVGGQNTGELFF
TRBD2,TRBJ2-3,TRBV15,.,TGTGCCACCAGCAGATCAGGGACTAGCGGGAGGGAAGATACGCAGTATTTT,CATSRSGTSGREDTQYF
.,TRBJ1-1,TRBV29-1,few,TGCAGCGTTGTGGGGGGGTTGGTCACTGAAGCTTTCTTT,CSVVGGLVTEAFF
TRBD1,TRBJ2-3,TRBV7-9,few,TGTGCCAGCAGCTTAGGCCCAGGGGGCACTGGCACAGATACGCAGTATTTT,CASSLGPGGTGTDTQYF
.,TRBJ2-7,TRBV12-3/TRBV12-4,.,TGTGCCAGCACCAAGGACTGGAACACCTACGAGCAGTACTTC,CASTKDWNTYEQYF
.,TRBJ2-7,TRBV18,few,TGTGCCAGCTCGCCCTATAGCACTGTATCCTACGAGCAGTACTTC,CASSPYSTVSYEQYF
.,TRBJ2-3,TRBV5-1,.,TGCGCCAGCAGCTCCCGGGACGCCACAGATACGCAGTATTTT,CASSSRDATDTQYF
TRBD2,TRBJ2-3,TRBV7-2,few,TGTGCCAGCACCCACGAGGGGACTAGAGGATATACGCAGTATTTT,CASTHEGTRGYTQYF
.,TRBJ2-3,TRBV20-1,.,TGCAGTGCTCTTGGACTAACCGATACGCAGTATTTT,CSALGLTDTQYF
TRBD1,TRBJ2-1,TRBV19,.,TGTGCCAGTAGGTCTCGACAGGGGGTAGAGCAGTTCTTC,CASRSRQGVEQFF
TRBD1,TRBJ2-2,TRBV19,.,TGTGCCAGTAGTACAGCCCCAAACAGGGGTACCGGGGAGCTGTTTTTT,CASSTAPNRGTGELFF
.,TRBJ2-1,TRBV5-1,many,TGCGCCAGCAGCTTGGAACACCTCTACAATGAGCAGTTCTTC,CASSLEHLYNEQFF
TRBD2,TRBJ2-1,TRBV7-2,many,TGTGCCAGCAGCTTAGAAGGGACTAGGTACAATGAGCAGTTCTTC,CASSLEGTRYNEQFF
.,TRBJ1-1,TRBV12-3/TRBV12-4,.,TGTGCCAGCAGTTCAATATACAGGGCCAGAGTGAACACTGAAGCTTTCTTT,CASSSIYRARVNTEAFF
TRBD2,TRBJ2-5,TRBV5-4,.,TGTGCCAGCAGCAAGACTAGCGGGGGAGCAGAGACCCAGTACTTC,CASSKTSGGAETQYF
TRBD2,TRBJ2-1,TRBV24-1,.,TGTGCCACCAGTGATTCCGGGGGGGCGGGTGAGCAGTTCTTC,CATSDSGGAGEQFF
TRBD1,TRBJ2-2,TRBV28,few,TGTGCCATATGGGACAGATACACCGGGGAGCTGTTTTTT,CAIWDRYTGELFF
TRBD1,TRBJ1-1,TRBV12-3/TRBV12-4,few,TGTGCCAGCAGCCGAAGAGGGACAGGGTCTCGGGCTTTCTTT,CASSRRGTGSRAFF
.,TRBJ2-1,TRBV20-1,.,TGCAGTGCTACCACCTACAGGAATGAGCAGTTCTTC,CSATTYRNEQFF
TRBD2,TRBJ2-4,TRBV7-9,few,TGTGCCAGCAGCTTAACACTAGCGGTCAACATTCAGTACTTC,CASSLTLAVNIQYF
TRBD1,TRBJ2-7,TRBV5-1,few,TGCGCCAGCAACTCCGGGACAGGGGGGGAGCAGTACTTC,CASNSGTGGEQYF
.,TRBJ1-1,TRBV11-3,.,TGTGCCAGCAGCTTCCCGACAGCTGAAGCTTTCTTT,CASSFPTAEAFF
.,TRBJ1-1,TRBV5-5,.,TGTGCCAGCAGCTACCAGGGGTCGCACACTGAAGCTTTCTTT,CASSYQGSHTEAFF
.,TRBJ1-1,TRBV5-6,.,TGTGCCAGCAGCTTGGACCTAGTACGGGGCCCTGAAGCTTTCTTT,CASSLDLVRGPEAFF
.,TRBJ2-7,TRBV6-5,.,TGTGCCAGCAGTTACTCCAGCGCCTACGAGCAGTACTTC,CASSYSSAYEQYF
.,TRBJ1-1,TRBV20-1,many,TGCAGTGCTAGCAACCCGGGACAAGGCAACACTGAAGCTTTCTTT,CSASNPGQGNTEAFF
TRBD2,TRBJ2-1,TRBV7-7,.,TGTGCCAGCAGCACACTAGCGGGGGGCGCCTACAATGAGCAGTTCTTC,CASSTLAGGAYNEQFF
.,TRBJ2-7,TRBV7-9,.,TGTGCCAGCAGCTCCCTTCACGAGCAGTACTTC,CASSSLHEQYF
.,TRBJ2-3,TRBV9,.,TGTGCCAGCAGCGTAGGATGGGGGAGAGGCACAGATACGCAGTATTTT,CASSVGWGRGTDTQYF
.,TRBJ1-5,TRBV6-2/TRBV6-3,few,TGTGCCAGCAGTTACGTGGGACCGAATCAGCCCCAGCATTTT,CASSYVGPNQPQHF